This TCR beta chain was identified during a study of blood T cell repertoires in COVID-19. Study-level information: COVID-19 samples, acute and convalescent, were from the United States, Italy and Spain. Sources were T cells, B-cell-depleted T cells, or PBMCs; the material itself was cDNA or gDNA.

The germline V gene encodes CDR1 GTSNPN and CDR2 SVGIG (reference sequence). V dropped 0 bases and J dropped 2 bases, with 13 bases sitting between them. This CDR3 spans 15 amino acids. Profiling relied on immunoSEQ multiplex PCR, and the TCRdb table lists in-frame clones only, not all of them. Here the sample spans around 100,000 clones, roughly nine tenths being singletons. The sample taken for sequencing was peripheral blood. This receptor was taken from a man in his thirties or forties in a cohort sampled during active COVID-19. This sequence joins TRBV30 and TRBJ1-1, with D unclear. Here the CDR3 DNA reads TGTGCCTGGAGTGTCTTCCATGAACTAAACACTGAAGCTTTCTTT. It yields the protein CAWSVFHELNTEAFF.